This T cell receptor beta chain came from a study of a mutant IDH1 vaccine in newly diagnosed glioma. Study as a whole: Treatment recipients were about 60% male and around 40% female, and their mean age was approximately 43 years.

A remark on this clone: Its antigen is still unknown.

Time point in this sample: week 35, safety follow-up. Every vaccination contained 300 ug of the mutant IDH1 20-mer peptide and was paired with topical imiquimod. The data were produced by immunoSEQ multiplex PCR, yet TCRdb's version contains in-frame clones alone and is incomplete. This table has about 74,000 clones, 70% to 90% appearing once. This CDR3 has 16 amino acids. V dropped 1 base and J dropped 10; count of bases not matched to a gene: 8. The germline V gene has CDR1 SSHAT and CDR2 FNYEAQ (reference sequence). The source of this sequence is a man aged 25 to 40 with glioma. The chain is built from TRBV7-7 and TRBJ2-1; 12 bases fit TRBD2. The sequencing here drew on PBMCs, taken from a glioma patient whose treatment included an IDH1 peptide vaccine. DNA for the CDR3: TGTGCCAGCAGCTTAGGCAGATCCGGGACTAGCGGGGAGCAGTTCTTC. It is translated as CASSLGRSGTSGEQFF.